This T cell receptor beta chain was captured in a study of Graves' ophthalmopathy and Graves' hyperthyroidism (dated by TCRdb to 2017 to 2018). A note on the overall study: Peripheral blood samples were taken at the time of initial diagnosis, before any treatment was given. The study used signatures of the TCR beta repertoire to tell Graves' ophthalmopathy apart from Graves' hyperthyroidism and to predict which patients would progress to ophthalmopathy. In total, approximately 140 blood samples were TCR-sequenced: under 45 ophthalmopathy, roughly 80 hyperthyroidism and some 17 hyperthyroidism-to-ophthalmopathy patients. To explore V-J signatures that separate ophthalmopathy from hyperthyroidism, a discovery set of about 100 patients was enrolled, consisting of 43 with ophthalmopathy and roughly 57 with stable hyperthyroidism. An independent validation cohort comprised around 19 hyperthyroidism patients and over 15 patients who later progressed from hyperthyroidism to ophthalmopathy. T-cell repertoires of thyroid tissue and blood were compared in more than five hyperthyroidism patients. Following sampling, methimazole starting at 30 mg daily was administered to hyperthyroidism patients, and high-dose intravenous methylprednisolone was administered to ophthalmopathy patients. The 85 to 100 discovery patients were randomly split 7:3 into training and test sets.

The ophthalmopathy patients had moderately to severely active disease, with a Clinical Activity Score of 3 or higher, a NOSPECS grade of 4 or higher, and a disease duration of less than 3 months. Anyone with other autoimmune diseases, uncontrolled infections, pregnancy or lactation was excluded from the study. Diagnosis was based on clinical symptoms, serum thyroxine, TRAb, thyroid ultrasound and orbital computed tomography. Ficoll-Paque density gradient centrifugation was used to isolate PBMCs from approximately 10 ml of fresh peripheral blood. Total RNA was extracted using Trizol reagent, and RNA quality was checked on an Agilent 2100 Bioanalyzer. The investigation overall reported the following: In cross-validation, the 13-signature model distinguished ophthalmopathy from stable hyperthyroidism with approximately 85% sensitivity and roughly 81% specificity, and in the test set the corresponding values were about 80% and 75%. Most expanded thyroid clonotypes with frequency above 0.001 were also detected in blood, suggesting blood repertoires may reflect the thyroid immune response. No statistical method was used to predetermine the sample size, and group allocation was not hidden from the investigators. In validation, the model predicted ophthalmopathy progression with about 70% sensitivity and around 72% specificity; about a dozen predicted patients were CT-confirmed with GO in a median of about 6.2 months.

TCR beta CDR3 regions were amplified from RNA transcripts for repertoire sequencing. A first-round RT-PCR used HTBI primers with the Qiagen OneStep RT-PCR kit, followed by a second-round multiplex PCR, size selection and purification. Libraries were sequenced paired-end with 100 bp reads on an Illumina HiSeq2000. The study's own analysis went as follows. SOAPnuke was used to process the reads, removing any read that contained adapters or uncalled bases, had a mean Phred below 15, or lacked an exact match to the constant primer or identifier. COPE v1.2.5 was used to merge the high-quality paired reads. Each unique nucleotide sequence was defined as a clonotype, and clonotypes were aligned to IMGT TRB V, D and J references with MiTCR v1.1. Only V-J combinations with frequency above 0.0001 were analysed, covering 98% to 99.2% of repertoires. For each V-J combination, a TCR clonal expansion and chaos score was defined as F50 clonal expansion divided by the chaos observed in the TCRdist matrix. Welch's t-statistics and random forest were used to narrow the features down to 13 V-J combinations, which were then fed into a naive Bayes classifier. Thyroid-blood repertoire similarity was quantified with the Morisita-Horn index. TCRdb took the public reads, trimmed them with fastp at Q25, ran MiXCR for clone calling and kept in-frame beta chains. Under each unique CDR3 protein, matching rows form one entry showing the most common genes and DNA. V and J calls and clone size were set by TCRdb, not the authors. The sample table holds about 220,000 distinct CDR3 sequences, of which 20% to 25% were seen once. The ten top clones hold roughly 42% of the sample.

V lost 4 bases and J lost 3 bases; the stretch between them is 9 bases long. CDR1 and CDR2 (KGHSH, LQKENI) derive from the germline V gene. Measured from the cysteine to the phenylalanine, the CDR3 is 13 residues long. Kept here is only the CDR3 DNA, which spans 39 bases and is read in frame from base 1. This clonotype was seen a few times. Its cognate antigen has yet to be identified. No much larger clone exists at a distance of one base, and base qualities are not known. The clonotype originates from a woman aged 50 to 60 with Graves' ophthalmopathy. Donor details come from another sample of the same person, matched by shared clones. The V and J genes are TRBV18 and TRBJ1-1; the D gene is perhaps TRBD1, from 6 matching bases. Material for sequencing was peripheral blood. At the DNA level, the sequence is TGTGCCAGCTCACTGGGACAAGACACTGAAGCTTTCTTT. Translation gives CASSLGQDTEAFF.